These 31 T cell receptor beta chains came from one sample sequenced in a study of blood T cell repertoires in COVID-19. Data came from immunoSEQ multiplex PCR; TCRdb stores just in-frame clones and leaves some out. The sample lists around 180,000 clones; about 84% were seen once. The sequenced sample was peripheral blood. These receptors all come from a woman aged 25 to 39 with acute or convalescent COVID-19.

The chain has TRBV7-9 and TRBJ1-1; possible D gene TRBD1, 5 bases. There are 14 residues in the CDR3. The V end lost 4 bases, the J end lost 0 bases, and 9 bases lay between the germline ends. Germline V CDR1 and CDR2: SEHNR, FQNEAQ (reference sequence). In nucleotides, the CDR3 is TGTGCCAGCAGCTCCAGGGTGGTGAACACTGAAGCTTTCTTT. Translation gives CASSSRVVNTEAFF.

The chain joins TRBV5-4 to TRBJ2-2, with D perhaps matching TRBD2 (5 bases). This CDR3 comprises 15 residues. The germline V gene encodes CDR1 SGHNT and CDR2 YYREEE (reference sequence). Trimming left V 0 bases short and J 6 bases short, with 12 bases between. The CDR3 spells CASSLAGLSSGELFF. For the CDR3, the DNA is TGTGCCAGCAGCTTGGCCGGACTCTCTTCCGGGGAGCTGTTTTTT.

The rearrangement links TRBV11-2 to TRBJ2-7; 10 nucleotides align to TRBD1. V was pared by 6 bases and J by 7 bases, with 12 bases of the junction left unmatched. The CDR3 is 15 residues long. CDR1 is SGHAT, CDR2 FQNNGV, per germline. The CDR3 nucleotides are TGTGCCAGCAGTCGCCACCGGGACAGGGGAGTTGAGCAGTACTTC. Protein: CASSRHRDRGVEQYF.

The chain links TRBV4-3 to TRBJ2-3, with 7 bases that match TRBD2. The junction had 9 bases not matched to a gene; V was cut back by 5 bases and J by 4 bases. Looked up from germline, CDR1 is LGHNA and CDR2 is YSLEER. The CDR3 has 15 residues. This CDR3 reads CASSFGTTLADTQYF. CDR3 DNA: TGCGCCAGCAGCTTTGGGACTACTTTGGCAGATACGCAGTATTTT.

The V gene is TRBV7-6, the J gene TRBJ1-1; TRBD1 matches at 10 bases. Germline CDR1 SGHVS, CDR2 FNYEAQ. Losses at the gene ends were 0 bases for V and 5 bases for J; bases not matched to a gene: 3. The CDR3 covers 15 residues. The chain's CDR3 is CASSLAGQGGTEAFF. CDR3 nucleotide sequence: TGTGCCAGCAGCTTAGCAGGACAGGGGGGAACTGAAGCTTTCTTT.

The rearrangement uses TRBV28 and TRBJ1-2; perhaps TRBD1 as D (6 bases). The length of the CDR3 is 15 residues. Trimming took off 6 bases at V and 2 bases at J, with 16 bases between the two ends. The germline V gene has CDR1 MDHEN and CDR2 SYDVKM. CDR3 amino acids: CASRHRSGGNYGYTF. CDR3 DNA sequence: TGTGCCAGCAGGCACCGGTCGGGGGGCAACTATGGCTACACCTTC.

The J gene is TRBJ1-3, the V gene TRBV29-1, with 9 bases identical to TRBD1. Losses at the gene ends were 4 bases for V and 7 bases for J; bases not matched to a gene: 8. Germline V gives CDR1 SQVTM, CDR2 ANQGSEA. The CDR3 has 14 residues. DNA of the CDR3: TGCAGCGTTGCAAAGGGACAGGGTCGGAACACCATATATTTT. Protein product: CSVAKGQGRNTIYF.

The chain recombines TRBV7-9 with TRBJ2-2, with 7 bases matching TRBD2. This CDR3 comprises 18 residues. Per germline, CDR1 SEHNR and CDR2 FQNEAQ (reference sequence). V trimming: 4 bases; J trimming: 3 bases; junction bases outside the gene matches: 14. CDR3 residues: CASSSRRGSGRHTGELFF. In DNA, the CDR3 is TGTGCCAGCAGCTCCCGTAGAGGTAGCGGGCGACACACCGGGGAGCTGTTTTTT.

V is TRBV19 and J is TRBJ2-3, with 9 bases lining up with TRBD2. CDR1 and CDR2 from the germline V gene are LNHDA and SQIVND (reference sequence). Trimming cost V 6 bases and J 0 bases; bases outside gene matches: 10. This CDR3 spans 17 amino acids. The CDR3 DNA reads TGTGCCAGTAGCACTATCCTCCTAGCGGGGAGCACAGATACGCAGTATTTT. This translates into CASSTILLAGSTDTQYF.

The CDR3 region has the DNA TGTGCCAGCAGCTTAGGGACAGCAACTACTACTGTGAAACTGTTTTTT. Its protein is CASSLGTATTTVKLFF. The rearrangement links TRBV7-2 to TRBJ1-4; possible D gene TRBD1, 6 bases. V gave up 1 base and J gave up 11 bases, with 20 bases separating them. Germline values: CDR1 SGHTA, CDR2 FQGNSA. The CDR3 length is 16 residues. The full variable domain, its missing parts supplied by reference TRBV7-2 and TRBJ1-4, is GAGVSQSPSNKVTEKGKDVELRCDPISGHTALYWYRQSLGQGLEFLIYFQGNSAPDKSGLPSDRFSAERTGGSVSTLTIQRTQQEDSAVYLCASSLGTATTTVKLFFGSGTQLSVL.

Remarks on this clone: Sequence at one end of the junction differs from germline and may be a read error. The V and J genes are TRBV6-5 and TRBJ1-4, with D possibly TRBD1 on 6 matching bases. Per the germline V gene, CDR1 is MNHEY and CDR2 is SVGAGI. The CDR3 is made up of 13 amino acids. Here the CDR3 reads CASGKGHRNSMIF. Written as DNA, the CDR3 is TGTGCCAGCGGGAAGGGACATCGAAATAGTATGATTTTT.

In this sample, this clone turned up a few times. V and J are TRBV11-3 and TRBJ2-3, with 7 bases that match TRBD1. J gave up 5 bases and V 5 bases, and 1 base lay outside the gene matches. The length of the CDR3 is 12 residues. Germline assignment: CDR1 SGHNT and CDR2 YENEEA. CDR3 coding DNA: TGTGCCAGCAGCAACAGGGGAGATACGCAGTATTTT. Translating it yields CASSNRGDTQYF.

The chain carries TRBV2 and TRBJ2-1, with 9 bases identical to TRBD2. The germline V gene encodes CDR1 SNHLY and CDR2 FYNNEI. The CDR3 has 14 residues. J lost 10 bases, V lost 5 bases, and 9 bases had no gene match. CDR3 sequence: CASSLTFGTSEQFF. CDR3 DNA sequence: TGTGCCAGCAGTCTAACTTTCGGGACTAGCGAGCAGTTCTTC.

This clone was picked up a small number of times. This chain uses TRBV6-6 with TRBJ1-5; D is perhaps TRBD1 (6 bases). CDR1 is MNHNY and CDR2 is SVGAGI in the germline V gene (reference sequence). V was pared by 2 bases and J by 5 bases, with 16 bases between. The CDR3 has 16 residues. The CDR3 bases are TGTGCCAGCAGTTACCCGCAACTGGACAGCGATCAGCCCCAGCATTTT. Its translation is CASSYPQLDSDQPQHF.

The chain carries TRBV10-3 and TRBJ1-6; D unresolved. There are 12 residues in the CDR3. Trimming took 10 bases from V and 10 from J, leaving 14 bases between them. The germline V gene has CDR1 ENHRY and CDR2 SYGVKD. The CDR3 here is CATSGIGSPLHF. CDR3 nucleotide sequence: TGTGCCACCAGCGGGATAGGGTCACCCCTCCACTTT.

The gene calls are TRBV7-6 and TRBJ2-2; the D gene is possibly TRBD1 (5 bases). The CDR3 is 16 residues long. Germline loops: CDR1 SGHVS, CDR2 FNYEAQ. V was shortened by 2 bases and J by 2 bases, with 12 bases between the two germline ends. CDR3 sequence (DNA): TGTGCCAGCAGCTTACTGGCGCAGGGAAACACCGGGGAGCTGTTTTTT. Translated, it gives CASSLLAQGNTGELFF.

This clone was picked up many times. V gene TRBV28 combines with J gene TRBJ1-2, with TRBD1 as a possible D gene (6 bases). Trimming pared 7 bases from V and 7 bases from J, leaving 22 bases between. The CDR3 extends over 15 amino acids. CDR1 is MDHEN and CDR2 is SYDVKM in the germline V gene. CDR3 region: CASTPQTSGGSGYTF. For the CDR3, the DNA is TGTGCCAGCACCCCCCAGACTTCGGGGGGCTCTGGCTACACCTTC.

DNA of the CDR3: TGTGCCAGTAGTATGGTAGCGGGACGGGGAGAGACCCAGTACTTC. Translated: CASSMVAGRGETQYF. This chain joins TRBV19 and TRBJ2-5; 8 nucleotides match TRBD2. Unmatched junction bases numbered 7, after V lost 3 bases and J lost 4 bases. Germline loops: CDR1 LNHDA, CDR2 SQIVND (reference sequence). The CDR3 has 15 amino acids.

The chain couples TRBV6-5 to TRBJ1-2, with 9 bases aligning to TRBD1. Trimming at V came to 5 bases and at J to 4 bases, leaving 8 bases not matched to a gene. From germline, CDR1 is MNHEY and CDR2 SVGAGI. The CDR3 contains 15 residues. The CDR3 region is CASSTGQGLFYGYTF. The CDR3 nucleotides are TGTGCCAGCAGTACCGGACAGGGGTTGTTCTATGGCTACACCTTC.

This clone has a single count. The rearrangement uses TRBV28 and TRBJ1-6; the D gene is possibly TRBD1 (6 bases). Germline lookup yields CDR1 MDHEN and CDR2 SYDVKM. V lost 2 bases, J lost 10 bases, and 12 bases lay in between. The CDR3 is 14 amino acids. CDR3 loop: CASSLMGGASPLHF. CDR3 nucleotide sequence: TGTGCCAGCAGTTTAATGGGGGGGGCATCACCCCTCCACTTT.

The rearrangement links TRBV28 to TRBJ1-5; unclear D gene. Germline V gene lookup returns CDR1 MDHEN and CDR2 SYDVKM. Trimming stripped 0 bases from V and 2 bases from J, with 5 bases between. The CDR3 has 14 amino acids. The CDR3 loop is CASSLWEGNQPQHF. Written as DNA, the CDR3 is TGTGCCAGCAGTTTATGGGAGGGCAATCAGCCCCAGCATTTT.

This clone was counted a few times. V is TRBV10-3 and J is TRBJ1-1, with TRBD1 matching over 8 bases. The CDR3 loop spans 14 amino acids. The germline gives CDR1 ENHRY, CDR2 SYGVKD. J gave up 6 bases and V 6 bases, and 9 bases lay outside the gene matches. The CDR3, as DNA: TGTGCCATCAGGGAATTGACAGGGGCAGCTGAAGCTTTCTTT. Its protein is CAIRELTGAAEAFF.

The V call is TRBV30, the J call TRBJ2-2; 7 positions match TRBD2. Germline CDR1 GTSNPN, CDR2 SVGIG (reference sequence). This CDR3 is 19 amino acids long. Trimming at V came to 0 bases and at J to 0 bases, leaving 13 bases not matched to a gene. CDR3 in amino acids: CAWSVLRTISGTNTGELFF. In DNA, the CDR3 is TGTGCCTGGAGTGTACTCCGAACAATCAGCGGGACGAACACCGGGGAGCTGTTTTTT.

This clone was recorded once. V is TRBV19 and J is TRBJ1-1; tentative D call: TRBD1 (6 bases). The CDR3 length is 15 residues. Trimming took 3 bases from V and 1 from J, leaving 12 bases between them. In germline, CDR1 is LNHDA, CDR2 SQIVND (reference sequence). The chain's CDR3 is CASSIFRGQNTEAFF. In DNA form, the CDR3 reads TGTGCCAGTAGTATCTTCAGGGGTCAGAACACTGAAGCTTTCTTT.

V gene TRBV7-2 combines with J gene TRBJ1-1, with 8 positions matching TRBD1. Per the germline V gene, CDR1 is SGHTA and CDR2 is FQGNSA. Trimming took 8 bases from V and 2 from J; bases not matched to a gene: 7. The CDR3 spans 14 residues. The CDR3 region has the DNA TGTGCCAGCGGGGGCAGGGGGCTAAACACTGAAGCTTTCTTT. Translation gives CASGGRGLNTEAFF.

A few counts support this clone. The chain couples TRBV5-1 to TRBJ1-4; no reliable D call. CDR1 and CDR2 from the germline V gene are SGHRS and YFSETQ. CDR3 size: 15 residues. V was cut by 0 bases and J by 4 bases, with 10 bases left in between. The CDR3 DNA is TGCGCCAGCAGCTTGGTGCGGGGAGGTAATGAAAAACTGTTTTTT. Its protein product is CASSLVRGGNEKLFF.

The chain joins TRBV28 to TRBJ1-2, with D unresolved. Trimming left V 3 bases short and J 3 bases short, with 14 bases between. Germline CDR1 is MDHEN and CDR2 is SYDVKM. The CDR3 consists of 15 residues. The CDR3 reads CASSLARREDYGYTF. CDR3 DNA: TGTGCCAGCAGTTTGGCGCGGAGGGAGGACTATGGCTACACCTTC.

The V and J genes are TRBV6-4 and TRBJ1-4, with D perhaps matching TRBD1 (6 bases). Germline CDR1 MRHNA, CDR2 SNTAGT. V lost 2 bases and J 2 bases, leaving 15 bases between the germline ends. The CDR3 consists of 17 residues. The CDR3 reads CASSDPEWGLTNEKLFF. CDR3 sequence (DNA): TGTGCCAGCAGTGACCCTGAATGGGGGCTGACTAATGAAAAACTGTTTTTT.

This chain joins TRBV13 and TRBJ2-1; D is possibly TRBD1 (7 bases). Germline V gene lookup returns CDR1 PRHDT and CDR2 FYEKMQ (reference sequence). V lost 5 bases and J 0 bases, leaving 14 bases between the germline ends. This CDR3 region has 16 residues. In DNA, the CDR3 is TGTGCCAGCAGCCCGGAGGGACAGCGCTCCTACAATGAGCAGTTCTTC. Amino acid sequence: CASSPEGQRSYNEQFF.

This clone turned up a few times. The V and J genes are TRBV7-9 and TRBJ2-1; tentative D call: TRBD1 (6 bases). The CDR3 spans 11 residues. Per the germline V gene, CDR1 is SEHNR and CDR2 is FQNEAQ (reference sequence). Trimming removed 6 bases at V and 10 bases at J, with 10 bases between. The CDR3 DNA follows: TGTGCCAGCAGTTACAGGGTCGAGCAGTTCTTC. Translating gives CASSYRVEQFF.

The genes are TRBV7-2 and TRBJ2-6; 9 bases match TRBD1. The germline V gene has CDR1 SGHTA and CDR2 FQGNSA. Trimming removed 5 bases from V and 2 bases from J; junction bases left unmatched: 7. The CDR3 length is 17 residues. This CDR3 reads CASSLGQGMAGANVLTF. The CDR3 coding sequence is TGTGCCAGCAGCCTTGGACAGGGGATGGCTGGGGCCAACGTCCTGACTTTC.